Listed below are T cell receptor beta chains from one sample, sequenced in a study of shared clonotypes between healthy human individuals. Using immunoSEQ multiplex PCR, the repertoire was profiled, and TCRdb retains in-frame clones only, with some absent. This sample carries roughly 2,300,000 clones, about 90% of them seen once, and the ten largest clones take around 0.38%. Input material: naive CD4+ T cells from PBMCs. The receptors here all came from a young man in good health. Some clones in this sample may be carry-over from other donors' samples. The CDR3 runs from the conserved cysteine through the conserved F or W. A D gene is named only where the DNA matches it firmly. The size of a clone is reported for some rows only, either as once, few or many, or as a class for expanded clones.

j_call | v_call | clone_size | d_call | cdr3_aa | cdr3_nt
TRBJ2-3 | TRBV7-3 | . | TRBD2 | CASSSGLAGAGDTQYF | TGTGCCAGCAGCTCTGGACTAGCGGGAGCTGGAGATACGCAGTATTTT
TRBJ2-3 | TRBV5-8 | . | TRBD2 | CASSLGTSSDTDTQYF | TGTGCCAGCAGCTTGGGGACTAGCAGCGACACAGATACGCAGTATTTT
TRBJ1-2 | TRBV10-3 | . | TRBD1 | CAISSGGSNYGYTF | TGTGCCATCAGTTCAGGGGGGTCTAACTATGGCTACACCTTC
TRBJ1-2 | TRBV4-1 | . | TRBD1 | CASSLLGQGARGYTF | TGCGCCAGCAGCCTTCTGGGACAGGGGGCGCGTGGCTACACCTTC
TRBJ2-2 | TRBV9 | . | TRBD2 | CASSPRTSGNTGELFF | TGTGCCAGCAGCCCCCGGACTAGCGGAAACACCGGGGAGCTGTTTTTT
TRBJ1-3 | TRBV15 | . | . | CATSRGGGSGNTIYF | TGTGCCACCAGCAGAGGGGGGGGCTCTGGAAACACCATATATTTT
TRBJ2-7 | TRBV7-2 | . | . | CASSERYEQYF | TGTGCCAGCAGCGAACGCTACGAGCAGTACTTC
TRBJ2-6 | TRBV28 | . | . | CASGANVLTF | TGTGCCAGCGGGGCCAACGTCCTGACTTTC
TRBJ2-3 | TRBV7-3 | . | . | CASSFGGPTDTQYF | TGTGCCAGCAGCTTTGGCGGGCCCACAGATACGCAGTATTTT
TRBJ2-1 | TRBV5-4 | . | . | CAVGGEIEANEQFF | TGTGCCGTAGGGGGGGAGATAGAGGCCAATGAGCAGTTCTTC
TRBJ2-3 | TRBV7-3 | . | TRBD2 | CASSFIAGAPDTQYF | TGTGCCAGCAGCTTCATAGCGGGAGCCCCAGATACGCAGTATTTT
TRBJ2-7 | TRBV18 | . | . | CASSPPSRDLSYEQYF | TGTGCCAGCTCACCACCAAGCAGGGATTTATCCTACGAGCAGTACTTC
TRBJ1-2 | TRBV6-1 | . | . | CASSEELRGYTF | TGTGCCAGCAGTGAGGAGCTTCGGGGCTACACCTTC
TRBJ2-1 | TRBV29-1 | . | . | CSVAPVYNEQFF | TGCAGCGTCGCCCCCGTATACAATGAGCAGTTCTTC
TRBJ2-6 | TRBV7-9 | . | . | CASSLAEAGANVLTF | TGTGCCAGCAGCTTAGCAGAAGCGGGGGCCAACGTCCTGACTTTC
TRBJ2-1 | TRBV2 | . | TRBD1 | CASSRDRGEYNEQFF | TGTGCCAGCAGTCGAGACAGGGGGGAATACAATGAGCAGTTCTTC
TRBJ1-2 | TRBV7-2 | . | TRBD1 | CASSFPPDRASGYTF | TGTGCCAGCAGCTTCCCGCCGGACAGGGCATCTGGCTACACCTTC
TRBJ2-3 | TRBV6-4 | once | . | CASSDSGGGTDTQYF | TGTGCCAGCAGTGACTCCGGGGGTGGTACAGATACGCAGTATTTT
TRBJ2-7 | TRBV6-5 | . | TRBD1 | CASSYGDSSYEQYF | TGTGCCAGCAGTTATGGGGACAGCTCCTACGAGCAGTACTTC
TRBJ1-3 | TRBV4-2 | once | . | CASSPAGRSGNTIYF | TGTGCCAGCAGCCCCGCGGGACGCTCTGGAAACACCATATATTTT
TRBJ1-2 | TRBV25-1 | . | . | CASSEVGVVYGYTF | TGTGCCAGCAGTGAAGTGGGAGTAGTCTATGGCTACACCTTC
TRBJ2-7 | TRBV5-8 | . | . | CASSRHSTGLEQYF | TGTGCCAGCAGCCGTCATTCAACAGGGCTAGAGCAGTACTTC
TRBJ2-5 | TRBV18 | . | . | CASSLLRSQAPQETQYF | TGTGCCAGCTCGCTCCTCAGGTCACAGGCCCCTCAAGAGACCCAGTACTTC
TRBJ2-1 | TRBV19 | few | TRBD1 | CASSRDRPYNEQFF | TGTGCCAGTAGCAGGGACAGGCCCTACAATGAGCAGTTCTTC
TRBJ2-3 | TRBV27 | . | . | CASREDREQYSTDTQYF | TGTGCCAGCCGGGAGGACAGGGAACAATACAGCACAGATACGCAGTATTTT
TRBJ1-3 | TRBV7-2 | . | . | CASSFTGNTIYF | TGTGCCAGCAGCTTCACGGGAAACACCATATATTTT
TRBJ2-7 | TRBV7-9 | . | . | CASSYMPASGTYEQYF | TGTGCCAGCAGCTATATGCCGGCATCTGGTACCTACGAGCAGTACTTC
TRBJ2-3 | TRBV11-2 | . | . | CASSPGWGEYTQYF | TGTGCCAGCAGCCCAGGGTGGGGGGAGTATACGCAGTATTTT
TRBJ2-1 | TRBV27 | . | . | CASSSLGAGPYNEQFF | TGTGCCAGCAGTTCCCTCGGAGCCGGGCCCTACAATGAGCAGTTCTTC
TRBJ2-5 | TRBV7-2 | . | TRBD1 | CASSKGQGGETQYF | TGTGCCAGCAGCAAGGGACAGGGAGGAGAGACCCAGTACTTC
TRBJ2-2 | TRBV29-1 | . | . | CSVARGLSGGELFF | TGCAGCGTTGCGAGAGGGCTGTCAGGCGGGGAGCTGTTTTTT
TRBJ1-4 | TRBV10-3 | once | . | CAISESPDSQNEKLFF | TGTGCCATCAGTGAGTCTCCTGACAGCCAGAATGAAAAACTGTTTTTT
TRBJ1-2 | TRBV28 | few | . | CASSWAVYGYTF | TGTGCCAGCAGTTGGGCGGTATATGGCTACACCTTC
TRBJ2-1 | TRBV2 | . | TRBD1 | CASTLDRNEQFF | TGTGCCAGCACTTTGGACAGGAATGAGCAGTTCTTC
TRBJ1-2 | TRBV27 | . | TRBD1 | CASSRGGGQGPDYGYTF | TGTGCCAGCAGCCGAGGGGGGGGACAGGGCCCAGACTATGGCTACACCTTC
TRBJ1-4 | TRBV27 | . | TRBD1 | CASSLGPGQKNEKLFF | TGTGCCAGCAGTCTAGGACCGGGACAGAAAAATGAAAAACTGTTTTTT
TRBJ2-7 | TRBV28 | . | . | CASSLRERKGYEQYF | TGTGCCAGCAGCCTAAGAGAGAGGAAAGGCTACGAGCAGTACTTC
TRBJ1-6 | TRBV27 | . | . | CASSSWDRFVTLHF | TGTGCCAGCAGTTCTTGGGACCGCTTCGTCACCCTCCACTTT
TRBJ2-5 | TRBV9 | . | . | CASSVVGSQETQYF | TGTGCCAGCAGCGTAGTGGGAAGTCAAGAGACCCAGTACTTC
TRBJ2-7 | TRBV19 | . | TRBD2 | CASSGLKGIAGTDYEQYF | TGTGCCAGTAGTGGCTTGAAAGGGATAGCGGGGACCGACTACGAGCAGTACTTC
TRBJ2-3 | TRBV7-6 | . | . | CASSFIGGASTDTQYF | TGTGCCAGCAGCTTCATCGGCGGGGCGAGCACAGATACGCAGTATTTT
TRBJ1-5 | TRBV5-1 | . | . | CASSLLGDQPQHF | TGCGCCAGCAGCTTGCTAGGGGATCAGCCCCAGCATTTT
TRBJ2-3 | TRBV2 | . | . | CASRGGPVTDTQYF | TGTGCCAGCAGGGGTGGACCCGTCACAGATACGCAGTATTTT
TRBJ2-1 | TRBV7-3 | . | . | CASSLRVVGLSYNEQFF | TGTGCCAGCAGCTTAAGGGTCGTGGGGCTATCGTACAATGAGCAGTTCTTC
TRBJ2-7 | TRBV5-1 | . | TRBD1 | CASSSTGTGSYEQYF | TGCGCCAGCAGCTCCACCGGGACAGGCTCCTACGAGCAGTACTTC
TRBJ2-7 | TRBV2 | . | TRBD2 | CASGPGLAVPGEQYF | TGTGCCAGCGGGCCGGGACTAGCGGTGCCGGGCGAGCAGTACTTC
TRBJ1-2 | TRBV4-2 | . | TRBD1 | CASSQDPGVLDRGYTF | TGTGCCAGCAGCCAAGACCCGGGCGTACTGGACAGGGGCTACACCTTC
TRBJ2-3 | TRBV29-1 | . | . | CSVGTRNTDTQYF | TGCAGCGTCGGGACTCGAAACACAGATACGCAGTATTTT
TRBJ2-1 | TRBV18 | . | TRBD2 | CASSPLSGSGFYNEQFF | TGTGCCAGCTCACCACTAAGCGGGAGTGGGTTCTACAATGAGCAGTTCTTC
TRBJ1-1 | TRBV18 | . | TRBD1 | CASSLGQAGNTEAFF | TGTGCCAGCTCACTCGGACAGGCCGGGAACACTGAAGCTTTCTTT
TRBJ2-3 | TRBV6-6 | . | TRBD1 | CASSPDPDRVNTQYF | TGTGCCAGCAGTCCGGATCCCGACAGGGTCAATACGCAGTATTTT
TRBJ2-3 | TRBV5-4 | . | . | CASSLAGSADTQYF | TGTGCCAGCAGCTTGGCCGGGAGTGCAGATACGCAGTATTTT
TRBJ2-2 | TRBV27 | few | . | CASSFDTGELFF | TGTGCCAGCAGTTTCGACACCGGGGAGCTGTTTTTT
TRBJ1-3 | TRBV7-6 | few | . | CASSPRGDGNTIYF | TGTGCCAGCAGCCCCAGGGGAGATGGAAACACCATATATTTT
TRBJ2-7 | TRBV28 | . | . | CASSSTGILMEQYF | TGTGCCAGCAGTTCTACCGGGATTCTGATGGAGCAGTACTTC
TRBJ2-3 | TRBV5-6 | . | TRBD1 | CASSRDRFPYTDTQYF | TGTGCCAGCAGCCGGGACAGGTTTCCCTACACAGATACGCAGTATTTT
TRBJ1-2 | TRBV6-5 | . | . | CASRSNYGYTF | TGTGCCAGTAGGAGCAACTATGGCTACACCTTC
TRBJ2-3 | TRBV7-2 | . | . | CASSSPWVAGTDTQYF | TGTGCCAGCAGCTCCCCGTGGGTAGCTGGCACAGATACGCAGTATTTT
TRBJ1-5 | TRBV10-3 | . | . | CAIMAPRGGWKPQHF | TGTGCCATCATGGCGCCGAGAGGGGGGTGGAAGCCCCAGCATTTT
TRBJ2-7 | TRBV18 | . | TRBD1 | CASSTTGGANYEQYF | TGTGCCAGCTCAACGACAGGGGGCGCCAACTACGAGCAGTACTTC